This TCR beta chain was documented in a study of blood T cell repertoires in COVID-19. Study at large: Samples came from the United States, Italy and Spain, spanning acute and convalescent COVID-19. The analysed material was cDNA or gDNA that came from T cells, B-cell-depleted T cells, or PBMCs.

V gave up 4 bases and J gave up 1 base; unmatched junction bases: 8. CDR3 length: 16 residues. Germline values: CDR1 SGHVS, CDR2 FQNEAQ. Per the study methods: Nucleated cell counts were estimated from reference gene primer amplification. Clones were sequenced by immunoSEQ multiplex PCR, and TCRdb holds only the in-frame ones, with some missing. The V and J calls and clone size are taken from that table; D and trimming were inferred from the DNA. In the table there are about 97,000 clones, about 80% of which are singletons. The sequence derives from a man between 70 and 80 years old with acute or convalescent COVID-19. Source material: peripheral blood. The rearrangement links TRBV7-8 to TRBJ1-1; TRBD1 matches at 8 bases. The CDR3 DNA follows: TGTGCCAGCAGCTCTCTGTCGACAGGGGCGAACACTGAAGCTTTCTTT. It is translated as CASSSLSTGANTEAFF.